Shown below are 13 T cell receptor beta chains from a single sample sequenced in a study of immune cell composition in non-small cell lung cancer. The protocol was immunoSEQ multiplex PCR, while the TCRdb copy is restricted to in-frame clones and leaves out a portion. The table shows over 7,500 clones, with 70% to 80% occurring only once. Normal lung was sampled as far from the tumour as possible, at least 3 cm. Source material: non-adjacent lung tissue. The receptors were gathered from a human donor with non-small cell lung cancer.

J is TRBJ2-1 and V is TRBV5-5, with D perhaps TRBD2 (6 bases). This CDR3 is 12 amino acids long. V lost 4 bases and J 12 bases, leaving 14 bases between the germline ends. CDR1 and CDR2 from the germline V gene are SGHKS and YYEKEE (reference sequence). The DNA for the CDR3 is TGTGCCAGCAGCACGGGGGTATTTCGGCAGTTCTTC. Protein: CASSTGVFRQFF.

The chain uses TRBV6-1 and TRBJ1-3; D gene unclear. CDR1 is MNHNS and CDR2 is SASEGT in the germline V gene. The CDR3 length is 11 residues. Between the trimmed V and J ends, which lost 7 bases and 4 bases, there was a span of 5 bases. This CDR3 reads CASTGGNTIYF. In DNA form, the CDR3 reads TGTGCCAGCACCGGAGGAAACACCATATATTTT.

The chain carries TRBV15 and TRBJ1-1; D is uncertain. The germline CDR1 and CDR2 sequences are LNHNV and YYDKDF (reference sequence). V lost 1 base and J 4 bases, leaving 13 bases between the germline ends. The CDR3 covers 15 residues. This CDR3 is CATSRGRIEATEAFF. In DNA, the CDR3 is TGTGCCACCAGCAGAGGGAGGATCGAGGCCACTGAAGCTTTCTTT.

V gene TRBV6-1 combines with J gene TRBJ2-6; no definite D call. The germline CDR1 and CDR2 sequences are MNHNS and SASEGT. The CDR3 contains 16 residues. Trimming shortened V by 4 bases and J by 3 bases, and 13 bases separated the two germline ends. Here the CDR3 reads CASSAAGYGGANVLTF. Written as DNA, the CDR3 is TGTGCCAGCAGTGCCGCCGGGTATGGTGGGGCCAACGTCCTGACTTTC.

The rearrangement uses TRBV19 and TRBJ2-3; D might be TRBD2 (7 bases). The CDR3 spans 16 residues. Germline lookup yields CDR1 LNHDA and CDR2 SQIVND (reference sequence). Trimming took 3 bases from V and 2 from J, leaving 15 bases between them. CDR3 region: CASSMRRGGTTDTQYF. The CDR3 bases are TGTGCCAGTAGTATGAGGAGGGGGGGCACCACAGATACGCAGTATTTT.

This clone appeared a single time. The chain is built from TRBV13 and TRBJ2-5; 7 bases are a match to TRBD2. The CDR3 totals 15 residues. CDR1 is PRHDT and CDR2 is FYEKMQ in the germline V gene (reference sequence). J gave up 3 bases and V 4 bases, and 8 bases lay outside the gene matches. The CDR3 protein is CASSSRIAGKETQYF. CDR3 bases: TGTGCCAGCAGCTCCCGGATAGCGGGTAAAGAGACCCAGTACTTC.

This chain links TRBV6-1 with TRBJ1-5; D is unclear. Trimming removed 2 bases from V and 5 bases from J, with 13 bases in between. This CDR3 contains 15 residues. Germline V lookup: CDR1 MNHNS, CDR2 SASEGT. The CDR3 DNA reads TGTGCCAGCAGTGAATCCGACGGCTACTATCAGCCCCAGCATTTT. It is translated as CASSESDGYYQPQHF.

The gene calls are TRBV5-5 and TRBJ1-1; D remains ambiguous. With 0 bases removed from V and 4 bases from J, the gap between germline ends came to 7 bases. CDR3 length equals 13 residues. Germline-derived CDR1 and CDR2 are SGHKS and YYEKEE (reference sequence). This CDR3 reads CASSLGGSTEAFF. The CDR3 DNA reads TGTGCCAGCAGCTTGGGGGGATCCACTGAAGCTTTCTTT.

The V call is TRBV9, the J call TRBJ2-1; D ambiguous. The germline V gene has CDR1 SGDLS and CDR2 YYNGEE. The ends were cut back, 0 bases at V and 2 bases at J, with 9 bases in the middle. The CDR3 spans 15 residues. Here the CDR3 reads CASSVAGIAYNEQFF. The DNA for the CDR3 is TGTGCCAGCAGCGTAGCGGGTATCGCCTACAATGAGCAGTTCTTC. Looking up the rest from reference TRBV9 and TRBJ2-1 gives the full variable domain: DSGVTQTPKHLITATGQRVTLRCSPRSGDLSVYWYQQSLDQGLQFLIQYYNGEERAKGNILERFSAQQFPDLHSELNLSSLELGDSALYFCASSVAGIAYNEQFFGPGTRLTVL.

The V call is TRBV27, the J call TRBJ2-4, with TRBD1 matching 8 bases. CDR1 MNHEY and CDR2 SMNVEV come from the germline V gene (reference sequence). CDR3 length: 16 amino acids. With 6 bases clipped from V and 0 bases from J, the junction kept 7 bases outside the gene matches. CDR3 DNA sequence: TGTGCCAGCAGCCCGGGACAGGTCTTAGCCAAAAACATTCAGTACTTC. Translation: CASSPGQVLAKNIQYF.

The V gene is TRBV5-6, the J gene TRBJ2-3, with D perhaps assigned TRBD1 or TRBD2 (6 bases each). Trimming stripped 5 bases from V and 0 bases from J, with 16 bases between. From germline, CDR1 is SGHDT and CDR2 YYEEEE. The CDR3 covers 16 residues. The CDR3 protein is CASRYAWGASTDTQYF. Written as DNA, the CDR3 is TGTGCCAGCAGATATGCATGGGGGGCAAGCACAGATACGCAGTATTTT.

For the CDR3, the DNA is TGTGCCAGCACCCCGACAGGGGGCGGCTACACCTTC. Translating gives CASTPTGGGYTF. The rearrangement uses TRBV6-6 and TRBJ1-2, with 10 bases identical to TRBD1. V lost 7 bases to trimming and J lost 8 bases; unmatched junction nucleotides: 4. Germline CDR1 reads MNHNY; CDR2 reads SVGAGI (reference sequence). CDR3 length: 12 amino acids.

This clone came up a few times. The chain uses TRBV9 and TRBJ2-1; 10 nucleotides match TRBD2. This CDR3 is built from 15 residues. Germline trimming cut 4 bases from V and 6 bases from J; bases unmatched to any gene: 7. The germline V gene encodes CDR1 SGDLS and CDR2 YYNGEE. CDR3 loop: CASSPWASGGNEQFF. CDR3 bases: TGTGCCAGCAGCCCCTGGGCTAGCGGGGGCAATGAGCAGTTCTTC.